This TCR beta chain was obtained from a study of T-cell memory formation after mild COVID-19. Across the study: The study found TCR clusters largely donor specific.

From the 5' RACE reads, TCRdb called clonotypes with MiXCR, one entry per CDR3 protein. The sample holds 400,000 to 500,000 distinct CDR3 sequences, approximately 19% seen once. Study conclusions and caveats: A second wave expanding day 15 to 37 was CD4+-biased; contracting clones were balanced.

This clonotype was seen repeatedly, ten times or more. No antigen is known for it. The sequence derives from a man aged 18 to 30 who had mild COVID-19 (a few samples of this study predate the infection). Cell type and time point are not known. Sequencing was performed on PBMCs or a T cell subset sorted from them (not recorded which).

CDR3 bases: TGCGCCAGCAGCCCCGCCGCCCAGGGACAGCAAGAGACCCAGTACTTC. It encodes CASSPAAQGQQETQYF. This chain joins TRBV5-1 and TRBJ2-5, with TRBD1 identical over 7 bases. Germline values: CDR1 SGHRS, CDR2 YFSETQ. The V and J ends lost 4 bases and 2 bases, in that order; junction bases with no gene match: 11. The CDR3 runs to 16 residues.